The rows below give T cell receptor beta chains drawn from one sample of a study of T cells after yellow fever vaccination. In TCRdb, the 5' RACE reads were re-called with MiXCR into one record per CDR3 protein. This sample has 310,000 or so distinct CDR3 sequences, with 3% to 4.5% found just once. Sequencing was performed on PBMCs, taken on the day of the yellow fever booster vaccination. The receptors were gathered from a young man who received the YFV17D yellow fever vaccine. The CDR3 runs from the conserved cysteine through the conserved F or W. A D gene is named only where the DNA matches it firmly. The size entry is marked missing in some rows and otherwise reads once, few, many or a size class.

CDR3 length | D gene | clone size | J gene | V gene | CDR3 DNA | CDR3 protein
16 | NA | many | TRBJ2-7 | TRBV7-9 | TGTGCCAGCAGCTTACCCCGAGAGCCGCCTCCCTACGAGCAGTACTTC | CASSLPREPPPYEQYF
17 | TRBD1 | many | TRBJ1-2 | TRBV5-1 | TGCGCCGTCTCGCCCGGGACAGGGGGCTCCCTCGACTATGGCTACACCTTC | CAVSPGTGGSLDYGYTF
15 | NA | few | TRBJ2-3 | TRBV14 | TGTGCCAGCAGTCTGAGAGGACTCCGCACAGATACGCAGTATTTT | CASSLRGLRTDTQYF
13 | NA | many | TRBJ1-1 | TRBV5-1 | TGCGCCAGCAGCTTGGTTCCGGGGGCTGAAGCTTTCTTT | CASSLVPGAEAFF
16 | TRBD1 | few | TRBJ1-2 | TRBV10-2 | TGCGCCAGCACTCTTGGGACAGGGACTTTAAACTATGGCTACACCTTC | CASTLGTGTLNYGYTF
15 | TRBD2 | many | TRBJ2-7 | TRBV14 | TGTGCCAGCAGCCAAATACTAGCGGGCGCCTACGAGCAGTACTTC | CASSQILAGAYEQYF
13 | TRBD1 | few | TRBJ2-1 | TRBV6-5 | TGTGCCAGCAGTGACAGACAGGGCTATGAGCAGTTCTTC | CASSDRQGYEQFF
15 | NA | many | TRBJ2-3 | TRBV12-3/TRBV12-4 | TGTGCCAGCAGTTTAGCGGTACATAGCACAGATACGCAGTATTTT | CASSLAVHSTDTQYF
15 | NA | many | TRBJ2-7 | TRBV5-4 | TGTGCCAGCAGCTACGGAGGCCCCAGCTCCTACGAGCAGTACTTC | CASSYGGPSSYEQYF
13 | NA | many | TRBJ2-5 | TRBV11-2 | TGTGCCAGCAGCCCCGGGGCCATAGAGACCCAGTACTTC | CASSPGAIETQYF
16 | NA | many | TRBJ2-5 | TRBV20-1 | TGCAGTGCTAGAGTTCGCCCTAGTTGGTACCAAGAGACCCAGTACTTC | CSARVRPSWYQETQYF
18 | NA | many | TRBJ2-1 | TRBV27 | TGTGCCAGCAGTCCGACTTCCGGGGGCAGGGGCTCCTACAATGAGCAGTTCTTC | CASSPTSGGRGSYNEQFF
17 | NA | NA | TRBJ1-6 | TRBV7-9 | TGTGCCAGCAGCTATAGTCCCCCAGGGGAATATAATTCACCCCTCCACTTT | CASSYSPPGEYNSPLHF
14 | TRBD1 | NA | TRBJ1-2 | TRBV29-1 | TGCAGCGTGTGGACAGGAAAAATCAACTATGGCTACACCTTC | CSVWTGKINYGYTF
16 | TRBD2 | many | TRBJ2-5 | TRBV28 | TGTGCCAGCAGTTTTGTCGAGCGGGGGGGCGCAGAGACCCAGTACTTC | CASSFVERGGAETQYF
15 | NA | NA | TRBJ1-1 | TRBV5-6 | TGTGCCAGCAGCTTGCTGTTTGAGGGCGGCACTGAAGCTTTCTTT | CASSLLFEGGTEAFF
14 | NA | NA | TRBJ1-1 | TRBV28 | TGTGCCAGCAGTCACAGAGACATGAACACTGAAGCTTTCTTT | CASSHRDMNTEAFF
12 | NA | NA | TRBJ1-2 | TRBV29-1 | TGCAGCGTGTGGCGGGAGCGTTATGGCTACACCTTC | CSVWRERYGYTF
13 | NA | few | TRBJ1-1 | TRBV18 | TGTGCCAGCTCACAACAGTCGAACACTGAAGCTTTCTTT | CASSQQSNTEAFF
17 | TRBD1 | few | TRBJ2-5 | TRBV29-1 | TGCAGCGTTGAAGACAGGGAGACAACAGGGGCCGGTGAGACCCAGTACTTC | CSVEDRETTGAGETQYF
13 | NA | many | TRBJ1-1 | TRBV7-2 | TGTGCCAGCAGCTCTACGGGTTTCACTGAAGCTTTCTTT | CASSSTGFTEAFF
16 | NA | many | TRBJ2-7 | TRBV5-1 | TGCGCCAGCAGCTTACGCACTGACAGAGACCTCTACGAGCAGTACTTC | CASSLRTDRDLYEQYF
16 | NA | NA | TRBJ1-3 | TRBV12-3/TRBV12-4 | TGTGCCAGCAGTTTCGTCAGGGCGCTCTCTGGAAACACCATATATTTT | CASSFVRALSGNTIYF
17 | NA | few | TRBJ2-1 | TRBV4-3 | TGCGCCAGCAGCCAAGAGCCAGGCCAGAGCTCCTACAATGAGCAGTTCTTC | CASSQEPGQSSYNEQFF
13 | TRBD2 | few | TRBJ2-5 | TRBV10-3 | TGTGCCATCAGTGGGGAGGGAAGAGAGACCCAGTACTTC | CAISGEGRETQYF
16 | NA | few | TRBJ2-2 | TRBV20-1 | TGCAGTGCTAGAGATACGATCGGGGAGAACACCGGGGAGCTGTTTTTT | CSARDTIGENTGELFF
14 | NA | many | TRBJ2-2 | TRBV7-2 | TGTGCCAGCAGGCATTGGGGGGGCCCCGGGGAGCTGTTTTTT | CASRHWGGPGELFF
13 | NA | NA | TRBJ1-3 | TRBV7-9 | TGTGCCAGCAGCTTGAGACGAGGAAACACCATATATTTT | CASSLRRGNTIYF
16 | NA | many | TRBJ1-4 | TRBV20-1 | TGCAGTGCTAGACCCCCGGGGGTCAGGGCGAATGAAAAACTGTTTTTT | CSARPPGVRANEKLFF
12 | TRBD2 | NA | TRBJ2-1 | TRBV19 | TGTGCCACGGGAGGGGGGAGAAATGAGCAGTTCTTC | CATGGGRNEQFF
18 | NA | few | TRBJ2-3 | TRBV20-1 | TGCAGTGCTAGAAAGCCGTCAGGGGTCCGGCTAAGCACAGATACGCAGTATTTT | CSARKPSGVRLSTDTQYF